Following are 18 T cell receptor beta chains from one sample sequenced in a study of shared clonotypes between healthy human individuals. Here immunoSEQ multiplex PCR was the method, and the copy in TCRdb shows in-frame clones only, minus some. Among around 700,000 clones listed, around 67% were seen once. The sample was memory CD4+ T cells sorted from blood. Subset noted: CD45RA-negative fraction. These receptors originate from a woman in her 30s in good health.

The chain combines TRBV9 with TRBJ2-1; possibly TRBD2 for D (5 bases). The CDR3 is 14 residues long. V lost 6 bases, J lost 2 bases, and 12 bases lay in between. Per the germline V gene, CDR1 is SGDLS and CDR2 is YYNGEE. CDR3 amino acids: CASTDARAYNEQFF. The CDR3 DNA reads as TGTGCCAGCACCGACGCGCGGGCCTACAATGAGCAGTTCTTC.

The CDR3 sequence is CASTQGGVATDTQYF. The CDR3 bases are TGTGCCAGTACCCAAGGAGGGGTGGCGACAGATACGCAGTATTTT. V gene TRBV27 combines with J gene TRBJ2-3, with D perhaps TRBD2 (6 bases). Deletions cut 9 bases from V and 3 bases from J, with 19 bases between. This CDR3 has 15 residues. CDR1 MNHEY and CDR2 SMNVEV come from the germline V gene (reference sequence).

The CDR3: CASRNPRGPGYEQYF. CDR3 nucleotide sequence: TGTGCCAGCAGGAACCCCCGGGGCCCCGGGTACGAGCAGTACTTC. V is TRBV2 and J is TRBJ2-7; D is possibly TRBD1 or TRBD2 (5 bases each). This CDR3 region has 15 residues. Germline V lookup: CDR1 SNHLY, CDR2 FYNNEI. V shed 6 bases and J shed 4 bases, with 19 bases lying between them. The full variable domain, rest sourced from reference TRBV2 and TRBJ2-7, is EPEVTQTPSHQVTQMGQEVILRCVPISNHLYFYWYRQILGQKVEFLVSFYNNEISEKSEIFDDQFSVERPDGSNFTLKIRSTKLEDSAMYFCASRNPRGPGYEQYFGPGTRLTVT.

At least ten counts were recorded for this clone. The chain has TRBV19 and TRBJ2-3, with D perhaps given as TRBD1 or TRBD2 (5 bases each). The CDR3 has 15 amino acids. Germline CDR1 reads LNHDA; CDR2 reads SQIVND (reference sequence). Trimming shortened V by 2 bases and J by 2 bases, and 11 bases separated the two germline ends. The CDR3 protein is CASSIWGTNTDTQYF. The CDR3 coding sequence is TGTGCCAGTAGTATATGGGGGACGAACACAGATACGCAGTATTTT.

V and J are TRBV5-1 and TRBJ2-3; D perhaps matches TRBD2 (5 bases). V dropped 5 bases and J dropped 0 bases, with 10 bases sitting between them. Per germline, CDR1 SGHRS and CDR2 YFSETQ. The CDR3 runs to 14 residues. The CDR3 here is CASRGSESTDTQYF. The CDR3 region has the DNA TGCGCCAGCAGGGGTAGCGAGAGCACAGATACGCAGTATTTT.

This chain joins TRBV4-1 and TRBJ2-7, with 15 bases that match TRBD2. The trim removed 1 base at V and 1 base at J, leaving 5 bases unmatched. Germline V lookup: CDR1 MGHRA, CDR2 YSYEKL. The CDR3 has 18 residues. The CDR3 sequence: CASSQVKGLAGGSYEQYF. Here the CDR3 DNA reads TGCGCCAGCAGCCAAGTCAAGGGACTAGCGGGAGGTTCCTACGAGCAGTACTTC.

This clone was detected a few times. The chain carries TRBV19 and TRBJ1-1, with D perhaps TRBD1 (6 bases). Deletions cut 5 bases from V and 0 bases from J, with 13 bases between. This CDR3 is 15 amino acids long. The germline V gene encodes CDR1 LNHDA and CDR2 SQIVND (reference sequence). CDR3 sequence (DNA): TGTGCCAGTAGTGCGCAGGGGTTAATGAACACTGAAGCTTTCTTT. This translates into CASSAQGLMNTEAFF.

The genes are TRBV7-9 and TRBJ2-7; weak D call: TRBD1 (6 bases). Germline CDR1 reads SEHNR; CDR2 reads FQNEAQ (reference sequence). V was shortened by 5 bases and J by 3 bases, with 17 bases between the two germline ends. The CDR3 has 15 residues. This chain's CDR3 is CASSPRRGTGYEQYF. The DNA of the CDR3 is TGTGCCAGCAGCCCTAGAAGGGGGACCGGCTACGAGCAGTACTTC.

A single count supports this clone. This chain connects TRBV30 to TRBJ1-3; D possibly corresponds to TRBD1 (5 bases). CDR1 and CDR2 from the germline V gene are GTSNPN and SVGIG (reference sequence). Trimming left V 5 bases short and J 0 bases short, with 11 bases between. The CDR3 is 14 residues long. CDR3 DNA: TGTGCCTGGCAACCGGGGGACTCTGGAAACACCATATATTTT. It yields the protein CAWQPGDSGNTIYF.

The V call is TRBV25-1, the J call TRBJ2-5; D gene unclear. Germline V lookup: CDR1 MGHDK, CDR2 SYGVNS. The CDR3 length is 15 residues. Trimming left V 2 bases short and J 4 bases short, with 14 bases between. The chain's CDR3 is CASSELSGPGETQYF. CDR3 nucleotides: TGTGCCAGCAGTGAACTGTCCGGCCCGGGAGAGACCCAGTACTTC.

The J gene is TRBJ1-1, the V gene TRBV27, with 11 bases matching TRBD1. The J segment lost 6 bases and the V segment lost 3 bases, leaving 6 bases of the junction unmatched. The CDR3 extends over 15 amino acids. CDR1 is MNHEY, CDR2 SMNVEV, per germline (reference sequence). CDR3 loop: CASSFNGQGASEAFF. The CDR3 nucleotides read TGTGCCAGCAGTTTCAATGGACAGGGGGCCTCTGAAGCTTTCTTT.

This chain links TRBV5-1 with TRBJ2-1, with 14 bases matching TRBD2. Trimming cost V 5 bases and J 0 bases; bases outside gene matches: 10. The CDR3 is made up of 19 amino acids. Per the germline V gene, CDR1 is SGHRS and CDR2 is YFSETQ. The DNA of the CDR3 is TGCGCCAGCAGACTAGTGGGACTAGCGGGGGTGAGCTCCTACAATGAGCAGTTCTTC. It encodes CASRLVGLAGVSSYNEQFF.

V usage is TRBV4-1 and J usage is TRBJ2-1, with 13 bases matching TRBD2. The CDR3 runs to 17 residues. V dropped 3 bases and J dropped 4; count of bases not matched to a gene: 6. Germline assignment: CDR1 MGHRA and CDR2 YSYEKL. The CDR3 spells CASSQVGTSGIYNEQFF. CDR3 nucleotides: TGCGCCAGCAGCCAGGTAGGGACTAGCGGGATTTACAATGAGCAGTTCTTC.

This clone has more than one count but fewer than ten. The genes are TRBV14 and TRBJ1-3, with a tentative D call TRBD1 (5 bases). V shed 4 bases and J shed 2 bases, with 15 bases lying between them. In germline, CDR1 is SGHDN, CDR2 FVKESK. The CDR3 has 16 residues. CDR3 DNA: TGTGCCAGCAGCCGGAGTTGGGGCACTGCTGGAAACACCATATATTTT. As protein: CASSRSWGTAGNTIYF. Complete variable domain (other parts from reference TRBV14 and TRBJ1-3): EAGVTQFPSHSVIEKGQTVTLRCDPISGHDNLYWYRRVMGKEIKFLLHFVKESKQDESGMPNNRFLAERTGGTYSTLKVQPAELEDSGVYFCASSRSWGTAGNTIYFGEGSWLTVV.

CDR3 sequence: CATSRVGQKTYEQYF. CDR3 in DNA: TGTGCCACCAGCAGAGTGGGACAAAAAACCTACGAGCAGTACTTC. The J gene is TRBJ2-7, the V gene TRBV15; D is perhaps TRBD1 (6 bases). Germline V gene lookup returns CDR1 LNHNV and CDR2 YYDKDF (reference sequence). Trimming removed 1 base from V and 2 bases from J, with 12 bases in between. The CDR3 runs 15 residues. The whole variable domain, remainder taken from reference TRBV15 and TRBJ2-7, is DAMVIQNPRYQVTQFGKPVTLSCSQTLNHNVMYWYQQKSSQAPKLLFHYYDKDFNNEADTPDNFQSRRPNTSFCFLDIRSPGLGDTAMYLCATSRVGQKTYEQYFGPGTRLTVT.

This clone showed up just a few times. This rearrangement joins TRBV2 to TRBJ2-7; the D is unclear. The CDR3 contains 13 residues. Trimming shortened V by 4 bases and J by 5 bases, and 12 bases separated the two germline ends. In germline, CDR1 is SNHLY, CDR2 FYNNEI. The CDR3 is CASSVGRTNEQYF. CDR3 DNA: TGTGCCAGCAGTGTAGGCAGGACGAACGAGCAGTACTTC.

This rearrangement joins TRBV4-1 to TRBJ1-1; no clear D. V was shortened by 2 bases and J by 4 bases, with 11 bases between the two germline ends. Germline V gene sequence: CDR1 MGHRA, CDR2 YSYEKL. CDR3 length: 14 residues. The CDR3 here is CASSQPKESTEAFF. In DNA, the CDR3 is TGCGCCAGCAGCCAACCCAAGGAAAGCACTGAAGCTTTCTTT.

The chain combines TRBV6-6 with TRBJ1-4; no definite D call. Germline CDR1 and CDR2: MNHNY and SVGAGI (reference sequence). There are 15 residues in the CDR3. Trimming left V 0 bases short and J 7 bases short, with 12 bases between. CDR3 nucleotides: TGTGCCAGCAGTTACTCTGGAGGGCCTAGTGAAAAACTGTTTTTT. The encoded protein is CASSYSGGPSEKLFF.